The T cell receptor beta chain under discussion was sequenced for a study of cytotoxic CD8 clonotypes in ibrutinib-treated CLL. Study summary: The sample average was about 260,000 productive templates and fewer than 95,000 productive rearrangements.

Between the trimmed V and J ends, which lost 9 bases and 2 bases, there was a span of 18 bases. This CDR3 comprises 15 residues. Germline V gene data show CDR1 as SNHLY and CDR2 as FYNNEI. Assay used: immunoSEQ multiplex PCR; TCRdb lists only in-frame clones, some missing. The table records 15,000 to 20,000 clones, approximately 61% of them present only once. The sequencing here drew on PBMCs, taken after 12 months of ibrutinib treatment. The rearrangement uses TRBV2 and TRBJ2-3; a possible D gene is TRBD1 (6 bases). This receptor was identified in a human donor with chronic lymphocytic leukemia. The CDR3 reads CASSTGTLITDTQYF. In DNA, the CDR3 is TGTGCCAGTAGTACCGGGACACTTATCACAGATACGCAGTATTTT.